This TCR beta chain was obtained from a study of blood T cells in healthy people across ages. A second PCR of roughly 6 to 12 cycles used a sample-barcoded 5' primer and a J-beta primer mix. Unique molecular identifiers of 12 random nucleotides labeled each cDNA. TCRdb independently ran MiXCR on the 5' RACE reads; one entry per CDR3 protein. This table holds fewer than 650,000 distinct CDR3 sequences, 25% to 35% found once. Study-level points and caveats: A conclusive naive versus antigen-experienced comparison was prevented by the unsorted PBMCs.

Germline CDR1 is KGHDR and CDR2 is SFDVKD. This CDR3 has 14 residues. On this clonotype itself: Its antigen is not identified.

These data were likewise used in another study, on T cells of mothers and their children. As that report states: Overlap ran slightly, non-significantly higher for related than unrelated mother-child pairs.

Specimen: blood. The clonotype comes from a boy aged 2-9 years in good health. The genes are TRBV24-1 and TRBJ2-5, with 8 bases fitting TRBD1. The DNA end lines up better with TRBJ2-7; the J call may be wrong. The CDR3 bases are TGTGCCACCAGTGAGGACAGGGAAGGGTACGAGCAGTACTTC. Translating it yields CATSEDREGYEQYF.